This record looks at one TCR beta chain sequence and its context. This clone was counted once. This clone's antigen is unknown. Base qualities are not provided; no much larger clone lies one nucleotide away. These data come from a study of blood T cell repertoires in COVID-19 (TCRdb year 2020). With regard to the full study: Samples from collaborators originated in the United States, Italy and Spain and spanned both the acute and convalescent phases of COVID-19. The repertoires were released in a freely available public database meant as a resource for research on the immune response to SARS-CoV-2. The samples were drawn from the first 160 participants of the ongoing ImmuneRACE study and from more than 1,000 subjects provided by 6 global collaborators. The dataset comprised deeply sampled blood TCRbeta repertoires from subjects exposed to, actively infected with, or recovered from COVID-19. The material from the prospective study consisted of cDNA or gDNA derived from T cells, B-cell-depleted T cells, or PBMCs. Sample metadata almost always included a de-identified subject ID, COVID-19 status, age in years and sex. HLA class I and class II types, where available, came from metadata supplied by the sample provider rather than from assay-based typing.

Findings and caveats that apply to the study as a whole: How much clinical and demographic metadata was included differed by source and by participant, and the metadata was provided uncurated.

The collaborating institutions used their own protocols to collect whole blood in K2EDTA tubes. For TCRbeta analysis, collaborator samples were shipped as frozen whole blood, as isolated PBMCs, or as DNA extracted from either sample type. TCRbeta CDR3 regions were amplified from genomic DNA using the immunoSEQ Assay, a bias-controlled multiplex PCR. Turning to the authors' computational methods: The number of nucleated cells in each sample was estimated by amplification of reference gene primers within the assay. To quantify the absolute abundance of each unique TCRbeta CDR3 rearrangement, sequence reads were collapsed and filtered. For each sample, productive Simpson clonality was calculated by taking the square root of Simpson's diversity index across productive rearrangements. TCRdb's version of the immuneACCESS table is confined to in-frame rearrangements and falls short of the full clone set. An unresolved V gene accounts for under half of the shortfall where checked; the remainder is of unknown origin. D and trimming were read from the DNA, whereas the V and J calls and clone size are those reported in that table. The sample yields 400,000 to 500,000 clones; about nine tenths were counted once. 1.4% of the sample goes to the ten largest clones.

Sequencing was done on a sample of peripheral blood. The TCR comes from a woman aged 25-40 years with active or convalescent COVID-19.

The CDR3 has the sequence CSEYGTSGSSGVLSSGANVLTF. The DNA reads TGCAGCGAGTACGGGACTAGCGGGAGCAGTGGGGTGCTGTCTTCTGGGGCCAACGTCCTGACTTTC. Here the chain combines TRBV29-1 and TRBJ2-6, with 14 bases aligning to TRBD2. CDR1 SQVTM and CDR2 ANQGSEA are derived from the germline V gene. The CDR3 holds 22 amino acids from the cysteine to the phenylalanine. Only CDR3 DNA is held: 66 bases, read in frame from base 1. The V end gives up 7 bases and the J end 1 base, leaving 21 bases in the junction not matched to a gene.